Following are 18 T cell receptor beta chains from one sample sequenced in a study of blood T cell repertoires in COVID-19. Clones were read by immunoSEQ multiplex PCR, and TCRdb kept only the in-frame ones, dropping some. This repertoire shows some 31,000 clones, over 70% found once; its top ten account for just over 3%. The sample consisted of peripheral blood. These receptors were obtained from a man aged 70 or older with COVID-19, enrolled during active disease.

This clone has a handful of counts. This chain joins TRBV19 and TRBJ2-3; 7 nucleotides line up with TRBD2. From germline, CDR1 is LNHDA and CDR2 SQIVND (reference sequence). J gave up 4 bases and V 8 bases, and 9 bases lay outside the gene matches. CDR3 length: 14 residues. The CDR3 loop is CASHNGGGADTQYF. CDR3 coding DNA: TGTGCCAGTCATAATGGGGGAGGGGCAGATACGCAGTATTTT.

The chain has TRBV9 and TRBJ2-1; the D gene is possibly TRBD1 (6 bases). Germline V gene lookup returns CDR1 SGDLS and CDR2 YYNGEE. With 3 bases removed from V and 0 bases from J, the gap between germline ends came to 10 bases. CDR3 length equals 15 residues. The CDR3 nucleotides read TGTGCCAGCAGCGAGACAGGTATCTCCTACAATGAGCAGTTCTTC. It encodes CASSETGISYNEQFF.

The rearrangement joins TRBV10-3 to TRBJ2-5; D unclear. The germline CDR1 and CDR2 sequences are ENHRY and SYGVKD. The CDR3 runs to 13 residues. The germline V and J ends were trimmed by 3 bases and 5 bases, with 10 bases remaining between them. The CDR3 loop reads CAISDPSWETQYF. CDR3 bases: TGTGCCATCAGTGACCCGAGCTGGGAGACCCAGTACTTC.

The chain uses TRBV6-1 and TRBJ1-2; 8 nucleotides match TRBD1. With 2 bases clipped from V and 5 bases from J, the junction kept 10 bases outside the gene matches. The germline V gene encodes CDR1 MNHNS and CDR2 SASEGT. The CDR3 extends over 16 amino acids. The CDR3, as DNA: TGTGCCAGCAGTGAATTTAGGACAGGGACGGGATATGGCTACACCTTC. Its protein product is CASSEFRTGTGYGYTF.

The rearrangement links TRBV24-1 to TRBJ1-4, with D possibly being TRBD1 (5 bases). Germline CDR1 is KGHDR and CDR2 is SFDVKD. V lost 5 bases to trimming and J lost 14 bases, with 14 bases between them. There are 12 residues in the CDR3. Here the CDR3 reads CATSAWGEVLFF. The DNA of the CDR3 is TGTGCCACCAGTGCTTGGGGGGAGGTCCTGTTTTTT.

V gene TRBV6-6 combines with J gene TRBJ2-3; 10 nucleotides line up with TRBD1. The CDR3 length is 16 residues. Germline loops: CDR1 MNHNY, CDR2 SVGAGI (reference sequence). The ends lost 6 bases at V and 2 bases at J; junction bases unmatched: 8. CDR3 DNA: TGTGCCAGCAGATGGCCCGGACAGGGGGACACAGATACGCAGTATTTT. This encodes CASRWPGQGDTDTQYF.

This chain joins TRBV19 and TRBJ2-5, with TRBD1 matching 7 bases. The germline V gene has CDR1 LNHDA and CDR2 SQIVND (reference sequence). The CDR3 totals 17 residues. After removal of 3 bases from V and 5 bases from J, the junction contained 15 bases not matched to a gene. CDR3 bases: TGTGCCAGTAGTATTGGACCTGGGACAGTCAAGCGGGAGACCCAGTACTTC. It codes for CASSIGPGTVKRETQYF. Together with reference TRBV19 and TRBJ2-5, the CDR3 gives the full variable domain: DGGITQSPKYLFRKEGQNVTLSCEQNLNHDAMYWYRQDPGQGLRLIYYSQIVNDFQKGDIAEGYSVSREKKESFPLTVTSAQKNPTAFYLCASSIGPGTVKRETQYFGPGTRLLVL.

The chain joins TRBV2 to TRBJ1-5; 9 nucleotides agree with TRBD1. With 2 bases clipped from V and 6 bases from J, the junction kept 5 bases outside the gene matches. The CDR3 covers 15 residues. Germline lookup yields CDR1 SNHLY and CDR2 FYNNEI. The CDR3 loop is CASSETGTGIQPQHF. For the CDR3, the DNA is TGTGCCAGCAGTGAAACTGGGACAGGGATTCAGCCCCAGCATTTT. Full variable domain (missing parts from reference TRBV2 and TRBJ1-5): EPEVTQTPSHQVTQMGQEVILRCVPISNHLYFYWYRQILGQKVEFLVSFYNNEISEKSEIFDDQFSVERPDGSNFTLKIRSTKLEDSAMYFCASSETGTGIQPQHFGDGTRLSIL.

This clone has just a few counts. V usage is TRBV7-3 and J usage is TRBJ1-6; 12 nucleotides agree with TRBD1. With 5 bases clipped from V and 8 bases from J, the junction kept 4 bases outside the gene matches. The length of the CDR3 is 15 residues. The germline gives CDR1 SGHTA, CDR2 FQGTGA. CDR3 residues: CASSLGTGGYSPLHF. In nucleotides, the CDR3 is TGTGCCAGCAGCCTTGGGACAGGGGGCTATTCACCCCTCCACTTT. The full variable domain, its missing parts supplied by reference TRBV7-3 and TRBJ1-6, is GAGVSQTPSNKVTEKGKYVELRCDPISGHTALYWYRQSLGQGPEFLIYFQGTGAADDSGLPNDRFFAVRPEGSVSTLKIQRTERGDSAVYLCASSLGTGGYSPLHFGNGTRLTVT.

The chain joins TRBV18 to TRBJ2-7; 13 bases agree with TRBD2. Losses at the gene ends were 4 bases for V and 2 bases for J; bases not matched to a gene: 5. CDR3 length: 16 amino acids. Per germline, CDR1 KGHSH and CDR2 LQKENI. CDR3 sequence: CASSRGLAGTTYEQYF. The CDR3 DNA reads TGTGCCAGCTCACGGGGACTAGCGGGAACCACCTACGAGCAGTACTTC.

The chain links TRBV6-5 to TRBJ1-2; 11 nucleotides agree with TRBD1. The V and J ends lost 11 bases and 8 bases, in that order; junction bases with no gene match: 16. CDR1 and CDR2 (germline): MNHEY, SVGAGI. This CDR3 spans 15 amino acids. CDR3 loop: CASQHVDRGRGGYTF. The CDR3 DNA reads TGTGCCTCACAACATGTGGACAGGGGGCGCGGAGGCTACACCTTC.

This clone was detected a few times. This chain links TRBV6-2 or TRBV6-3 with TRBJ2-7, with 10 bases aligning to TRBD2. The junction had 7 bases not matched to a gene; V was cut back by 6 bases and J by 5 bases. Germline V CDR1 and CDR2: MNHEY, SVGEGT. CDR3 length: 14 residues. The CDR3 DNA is TGTGCCAGCAGCCTAGCGGGAGCTTCGGACGAGCAGTACTTC. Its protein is CASSLAGASDEQYF.

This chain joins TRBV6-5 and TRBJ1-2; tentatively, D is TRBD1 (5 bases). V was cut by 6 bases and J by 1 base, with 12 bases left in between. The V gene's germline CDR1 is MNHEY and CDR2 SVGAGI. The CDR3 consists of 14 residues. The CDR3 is CASRRQTFNYGYTF. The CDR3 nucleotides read TGTGCCAGCAGGAGACAGACATTTAACTATGGCTACACCTTC.

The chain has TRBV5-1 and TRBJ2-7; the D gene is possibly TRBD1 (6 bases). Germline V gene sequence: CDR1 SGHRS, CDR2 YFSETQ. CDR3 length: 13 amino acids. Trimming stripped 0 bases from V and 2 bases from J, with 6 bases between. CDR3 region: CASSLDRAYEQYF. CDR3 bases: TGCGCCAGCAGCTTGGACAGGGCCTACGAGCAGTACTTC.

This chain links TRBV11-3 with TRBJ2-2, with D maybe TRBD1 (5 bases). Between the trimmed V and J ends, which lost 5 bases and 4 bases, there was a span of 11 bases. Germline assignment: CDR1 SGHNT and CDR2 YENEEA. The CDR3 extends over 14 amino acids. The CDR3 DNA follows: TGTGCCAGCAGCCCGCCAGGGCCCACCGGGGAGCTGTTTTTT. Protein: CASSPPGPTGELFF.

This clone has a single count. CDR3 sequence: CASSFSGTSTDTQYF. CDR3 DNA: TGTGCCAGCAGCTTTTCAGGGACTAGCACAGATACGCAGTATTTT. The chain joins TRBV5-4 to TRBJ2-3; maybe TRBD2 (6 bases). The CDR3 has 15 residues. CDR1 SGHNT and CDR2 YYREEE come from the germline V gene (reference sequence). V was cut by 2 bases and J by 0 bases, with 10 bases left in between.

As DNA, the CDR3 is TGCGCCAGCAGCCAAGAATGGCGGGTCGGCACAGATACGCAGTATTTT. As protein: CASSQEWRVGTDTQYF. The chain has TRBV4-3 and TRBJ2-3; a weak D match, TRBD2 (5 bases). This CDR3 spans 16 amino acids. Per germline, CDR1 LGHNA and CDR2 YSLEER. V was clipped by 0 bases and J by 1 base, with 11 bases between them.

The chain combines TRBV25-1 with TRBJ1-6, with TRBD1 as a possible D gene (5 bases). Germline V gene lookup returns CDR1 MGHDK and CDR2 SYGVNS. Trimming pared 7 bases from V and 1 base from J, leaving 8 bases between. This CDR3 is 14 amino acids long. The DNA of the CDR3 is TGTGCCAGCACCCAGGGTTCCTATAATTCACCCCTCCACTTT. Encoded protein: CASTQGSYNSPLHF.